A single sample is the source of the 19 T cell receptor beta chains below, sequenced in a study of T cells in Graves' hyperthyroidism and ophthalmopathy (dated by TCRdb to the late 2010s). The library was generated by multiplex PCR. The reads were generated on an Illumina HiSeq 2000. TCR beta CDR3 regions were amplified from RNA transcripts. A first-round RT-PCR of the TCR CDR3 used the HTBI primer set with the Qiagen OneStep RT-PCR kit. TCRdb trimmed the raw reads at Q25, called clones with MiXCR and kept productive beta chains. All rows with the same CDR3 protein become a single entry with the most common DNA and genes. This sample gives about 840,000 distinct CDR3 sequences in total; 35% to 45% of them show up just once. The ten biggest clones cover 8.9% of the sample. The sequencing sample was made of blood. The origin of the receptors is a man between 18 and 29 years old with Graves' hyperthyroidism.

This clonotype was counted at least ten times. One end of the junction does not line up with germline, which may come from a read error. This chain joins TRBV15 and TRBJ1-3; maybe TRBD1 (6 bases). Germline V gene lookup returns CDR1 LNHNV and CDR2 YYDKDF (reference sequence). The CDR3 runs 12 residues. CDR3 region: CATSRVPPGAPF. The CDR3 DNA reads as TGTGCCACCAGCAGAGTCCCTCCGGGGGCCCCTTTT.

This clonotype was counted between two and nine times. The chain joins TRBV2 to TRBJ2-7; D gene ambiguous. The V and J ends lost 6 bases and 0 bases respectively, with 9 bases between them. The CDR3 contains 13 residues. Germline CDR1 and CDR2: SNHLY and FYNNEI. The DNA for the CDR3 is TGTGCCAGCAGCCACTCGGGCTCCTACGAGCAGTACTTC. This gives the protein CASSHSGSYEQYF. Based on the CDR3 plus reference TRBV2 and TRBJ2-7, the full variable domain is EPEVTQTPSHQVTQMGQEVILRCVPISNHLYFYWYRQILGQKVEFLVSFYNNEISEKSEIFDDQFSVERPDGSNFTLKIRSTKLEDSAMYFCASSHSGSYEQYFGPGTRLTVT.

This clonotype occurred many times. The chain's CDR3 is CASSLGMGAHQETQYF. The CDR3 DNA sequence: TGTGCCAGCAGCTTGGGGATGGGGGCCCACCAAGAGACCCAGTACTTC. This sequence joins TRBV5-4 and TRBJ2-5, with D possibly TRBD1 on 6 matching bases. V was pared by 0 bases and J by 0 bases, with 12 bases between. Germline values: CDR1 SGHNT, CDR2 YYREEE (reference sequence). This CDR3 contains 16 residues.

This clonotype occurred many times. This chain joins TRBV9 and TRBJ1-1; the D gene is possibly TRBD1 (6 bases). This CDR3 is 16 amino acids long. Germline CDR1 is SGDLS and CDR2 is YYNGEE. Trimming left V 0 bases short and J 5 bases short, with 17 bases between. CDR3 nucleotide sequence: TGTGCCAGCAGCGTAGGCGGGGGCGCTGGGAATACTGAAGCTTTCTTT. Translation gives CASSVGGGAGNTEAFF.

This clonotype was picked up many times. This sequence joins TRBV12-3 or TRBV12-4 and TRBJ1-6; the D is unclear. Trimming took off 4 bases at V and 19 bases at J, with 14 bases between the two ends. The CDR3 length is 11 residues. The CDR3, as DNA: TGTGCCAGCAGTTCCCCCGACGGCATACACTTT. Amino acids: CASSSPDGIHF.

This chain joins TRBV29-1 and TRBJ2-2, with D maybe TRBD2 (7 bases). This CDR3 region has 14 residues. The V end was cut by 3 bases, the J end by 3 bases, with 11 bases between. Per the germline V gene, CDR1 is SQVTM and CDR2 is ANQGSEA. CDR3 in amino acids: CSVEREGDTGELFF. CDR3 nucleotides: TGCAGCGTTGAGAGGGAGGGGGACACCGGGGAGCTGTTTTTT.

This clonotype was detected many times. The rearrangement joins TRBV4-1 to TRBJ1-2; 8 bases align to TRBD1. This CDR3 has 14 amino acids. V lost 5 bases to trimming and J lost 5 bases; unmatched junction nucleotides: 7. CDR1 is MGHRA, CDR2 YSYEKL, per germline. For the CDR3, the DNA is TGCGCCAGCAGCGGAACAGGGGGGGATTATGGCTACACCTTC. It is translated as CASSGTGGDYGYTF.

This chain links TRBV7-1 with TRBJ2-3; TRBD2 aligns across 15 bases. TRBV7-1 is an ORF; its function is uncertain. J gave up 6 bases and V 3 bases, and 4 bases lay outside the gene matches. The length of the CDR3 is 16 residues. The CDR3 DNA follows: TGTGCCAGCAGCTCCGGGACTAGCGGGAGGTTGGATACGCAGTATTTT. It encodes CASSSGTSGRLDTQYF.

The CDR3 DNA reads as TGCAGTGCTCTCGCTGAGTACAATCAGCCCCAGCATTTT. Amino acids: CSALAEYNQPQHF. The rearrangement uses TRBV20-1 and TRBJ1-5, with D hard to call. This CDR3 contains 13 residues. Germline assignment: CDR1 DFQATT and CDR2 SNEGSKA (reference sequence). V dropped 5 bases and J dropped 3 bases, with 11 bases sitting between them.

Worth noting for this clonotype: The junction departs from the called germline gene at one end, perhaps through a read error. V gene TRBV7-7 combines with J gene TRBJ2-7; TRBD2 aligns across 7 bases. Germline CDR1 SSHAT, CDR2 FNYEAQ (reference sequence). This CDR3 comprises 14 residues. In DNA, the CDR3 is TGTGCTAGCAGCAACGGACTAGGAGGCTACGAGCAGTACTTC. This translates into CASSNGLGGYEQYF. Full variable domain (outside the CDR3, taken from reference TRBV7-7 and TRBJ2-7): GAGVSQSPRYKVTKRGQDVTLRCDPISSHATLYWYQQALGQGPEFLTYFNYEAQPDKSGLPSDRFSAERPEGSISTLTIQRTEQRDSAMYRCASSNGLGGYEQYFGPGTRLTVT.

This clonotype was found once. The V gene is TRBV11-2, the J gene TRBJ2-7; a weak D match, TRBD1 (6 bases). V was cut by 8 bases and J by 3 bases, with 11 bases left in between. This CDR3 region has 12 residues. From germline, CDR1 is SGHAT and CDR2 FQNNGV. The CDR3 here is CASQGPFYEQYF. CDR3 nucleotides: TGTGCCAGCCAGGGGCCTTTCTACGAGCAGTACTTC.

This sequence joins TRBV7-2 and TRBJ2-7; D perhaps matches TRBD2 (5 bases). CDR1 and CDR2 from the germline V gene are SGHTA and FQGNSA. This CDR3 is built from 12 residues. V lost 6 bases, J lost 9 bases, and 15 bases lay in between. CDR3 protein: CASSYSAEGQYF. The CDR3 DNA reads TGTGCCAGCAGTTACTCGGCTGAGGGGCAGTACTTC.

The table lists this clonotype with many counts. An end of the junction differs from the germline gene, which may be a read error. The chain employs TRBV10-3 and TRBJ1-1; no reliable D call. Germline CDR1 is ENHRY and CDR2 is SYGVKD. This CDR3 has 12 residues. CDR3 bases: TGTGCCATCAGTGAGTCGAACGCTGAAGCTTTCTTT. This sequence encodes CAISESNAEAFF.

This clonotype has just a few counts. CDR3 residues: CASSLGSGGGGYTF. The CDR3 region has the DNA TGTGCCAGCAGCTTAGGGAGCGGGGGCGGTGGCTACACCTTC. The chain has TRBV7-2 and TRBJ1-2; maybe TRBD1 (6 bases). CDR3 length equals 14 residues. Looked up from germline, CDR1 is SGHTA and CDR2 is FQGNSA. Trimming took 1 base from V and 7 from J, leaving 13 bases between them.

In nucleotides, the CDR3 is TGTGCCAGCAGTTTACTCCGGGGGCAGCCCCAGCATTTT. Its translation: CASSLLRGQPQHF. This rearrangement joins TRBV12-3 or TRBV12-4 to TRBJ1-5; perhaps TRBD1 as D (5 bases). CDR3 length: 13 amino acids. Trimming took off 2 bases at V and 7 bases at J, with 9 bases between the two ends.

The V call is TRBV9, the J call TRBJ2-7; 8 bases are a match to TRBD2. CDR1 is SGDLS, CDR2 YYNGEE, per germline. The junction had 10 bases not matched to a gene; V was cut back by 6 bases and J by 2 bases. The CDR3 sequence is 15 residues long. The CDR3 loop is CASTPRAGDTYEQYF. In DNA, the CDR3 is TGTGCCAGCACCCCCCGAGCGGGAGACACCTACGAGCAGTACTTC. The variable domain in full, with the rest retrieved from reference TRBV9 and TRBJ2-7, is DSGVTQTPKHLITATGQRVTLRCSPRSGDLSVYWYQQSLDQGLQFLIQYYNGEERAKGNILERFSAQQFPDLHSELNLSSLELGDSALYFCASTPRAGDTYEQYFGPGTRLTVT.

This chain links TRBV12-3 or TRBV12-4 with TRBJ2-5, with D possibly being TRBD2 (5 bases). V shed 7 bases and J shed 5 bases, with 17 bases lying between them. The CDR3 length is 14 residues. The CDR3 sequence: CASTSLRRRETQYF. The CDR3 region has the DNA TGTGCCAGCACCTCCTTGCGACGGAGGGAGACCCAGTACTTC.

In nucleotides, the CDR3 is TGTGCCAGCAGAAGCAGGTCGAGAAAACTGTTTTTT. It is translated as CASRSRSRKLFF. The genes are TRBV28 and TRBJ1-4; D is unresolved. V lost 6 bases to trimming and J lost 10 bases, with 12 bases between them. This CDR3 has 12 residues. Germline lookup yields CDR1 MDHEN and CDR2 SYDVKM.

This chain joins TRBV9 and TRBJ2-2; tentatively, D is TRBD1 (6 bases). CDR1 and CDR2 from the germline V gene are SGDLS and YYNGEE. V gave up 2 bases and J gave up 0 bases, with 11 bases separating them. The CDR3 length is 16 residues. Written as DNA, the CDR3 is TGTGCCAGCAGCGTTCAGCAGGGGTCGAACACCGGGGAGCTGTTTTTT. Residues: CASSVQQGSNTGELFF.